This T cell receptor beta chain comes out of a study of T cell responses to AZD1222 COVID-19 vaccine (TCRdb year 2021). Regarding the study in general: AZD1222 recipients whose second dose came at about 4 weeks and those whose second dose came at about 12 weeks were combined into one group, since spike-specific TCR depth and breadth did not differ between the two schedules. A total of roughly 240 trial participants underwent TCR sequencing, of whom some 210 received two doses of AZD1222 and 26 received two doses of the MenACWY control vaccine. Trial participants were enrolled into age subgroups of 18-55, 56-69 and 70-plus years, which contained 148, 28 and 57 TCR-sequenced participants, respectively.

According to the germline V gene (reference sequence), CDR1 reads DFQATT and CDR2 reads SNEGSKA. At the junction V is shortened by 2 bases and J by 2 bases, with 1 base in between. Inclusive of the bounding cysteine and phenylalanine, the CDR3 is 10 residues long. Only the CDR3 region is kept as DNA, spanning 30 bases read in frame from base 1. The full study reports these points: Reportedly, close to half of the unique spike-specific TCRs recognized epitopes lying outside the regions that are mutated in the B.1.351 and B.1.1.7 variants. Because no day 14 peak-response samples were available, repertoires were characterized only after the peak T cell response. Conclusions about previously exposed vaccinees are limited, since just 5 or 6 AZD1222 recipients were seropositive for SARS-CoV-2 at baseline. A significant rise in spike-specific TCR breadth and depth was observed after two AZD1222 doses relative to day 0 and relative to MenACWY recipients. Participants were mostly white British and included more females than males, and it was suggested by the authors that clonal diversity may have been underestimated. In the small 56-69-year group, the increase in depth fell short of significance, most likely because of low power. CD4 TCRs associated with the vaccine covered the entire spike protein, and the dominant responses were in regions 160-218 and 743-854.

Explained via the paper, the time point label denotes: baseline before first vaccination. The vaccinee samples were drawn from two UK trials, COV001 and COV002, one of which was a single-blind randomized controlled phase 2/3 trial testing AZD1222 (ChAdOx1 nCoV-19) in healthy adults. For TCRbeta chain sequencing, PBMC samples from trial participants were taken at day 0 and at day 28 after the second dose. About this clone itself: Its antigen remains unidentified. Base qualities are not recorded, but no much larger clone differs from it by a single base.

The CDR3 regions of human TCRbeta chains were subjected to immunosequencing. Regarding the original processing steps: TCRs in the repertoires were matched against a reference library of SARS-CoV-2-specific TCRs that had been generated with the MIRA antigen-specificity platform. Breadth meant the fraction of unique TCRs that were SARS-CoV-2-associated, whereas depth meant the fraction of total T cells that were SARS-CoV-2-associated. Each spike-specific TCR was assigned to its reactive spike region and to a CD4 or CD8 class using the MIRA data. Log10-transformed breadth and depth values were compared by one-way ANOVA with Sidak's multiple comparisons tests. TCRdb carries this immuneACCESS record with in-frame sequences only. Its versions omit some clonotypes, under half of them owing to an unresolved V gene in the studies checked, with the rest unexplained. That table is the source of V, J and clone size, and D and trimming were worked out from the DNA. In all, the sample holds about 140,000 clones, and more than 80% of those were seen once. The ten largest clones take up 2.5% to 3% of the sample.

Recombination connected TRBV20-1 to TRBJ2-7, with the D gene not clear enough to name. The sequence was obtained from an adult in good health. The source material was peripheral blood, sampled on day 0 of AZD1222 vaccination. The CDR3 here reads CSARTYEQYF. The nucleotide sequence reads as follows: TGCAGTGCTAGAACCTACGAGCAGTACTTC.